One and the same sample provided the 27 T cell receptor beta chains below, sequenced in a study of response to subunit inactivated influenza vaccine. One entry per CDR3 protein, called by TCRdb with MiXCR from the RT-PCR reads. The table includes 750,000 to 850,000 distinct CDR3 sequences, around 18% detected once. This specimen was PBMCs from blood, taken 5 days after vaccination. The receptors stem from a man in his fifties or sixties who received an inactivated influenza vaccine.

This clonotype was counted many times. The chain uses TRBV20-1 and TRBJ2-5; 8 bases align to TRBD1. The CDR3 has 15 amino acids. Trimming removed 2 bases from V and 5 bases from J; junction bases left unmatched: 10. The germline gives CDR1 DFQATT, CDR2 SNEGSKA (reference sequence). CDR3 DNA sequence: TGCAGTGCTAGACAACAGGGGGACCCTTGGGAGACCCAGTACTTC. Protein: CSARQQGDPWETQYF.

The chain links TRBV29-1 to TRBJ2-3; 8 bases agree with TRBD2. The germline V gene encodes CDR1 SQVTM and CDR2 ANQGSEA. After removal of 6 bases from V and 2 bases from J, the junction contained 10 bases not matched to a gene. This CDR3 contains 15 residues. CDR3 DNA: TGCAGCGTAGTCACCGGGACTAGGGTCACAGATACGCAGTATTTT. This sequence encodes CSVVTGTRVTDTQYF.

This clonotype has just a few counts. This chain links TRBV29-1 with TRBJ2-7, with 12 bases matching TRBD1. Germline-derived CDR1 and CDR2 are SQVTM and ANQGSEA. The CDR3 loop spans 13 amino acids. Losses at the gene ends were 4 bases for V and 5 bases for J; bases not matched to a gene: 3. The CDR3 nucleotides are TGCAGCGTTGCCGGGACAGGGGGCGACGAGCAGTACTTC. It codes for CSVAGTGGDEQYF.

This clonotype was detected many times. The rearrangement links TRBV5-1 to TRBJ2-7; 8 positions match TRBD2. The CDR3 length is 15 residues. Germline CDR1 SGHRS, CDR2 YFSETQ. The J segment lost 2 bases and the V segment lost 1 base, leaving 5 bases of the junction unmatched. CDR3 sequence reads: CASSLSGGQTYEQYF. The CDR3 DNA is TGCGCCAGCAGCTTGTCGGGGGGGCAGACCTACGAGCAGTACTTC. Combining the CDR3 with reference TRBV5-1 and TRBJ2-7 gives the whole variable domain KAGVTQTPRYLIKTRGQQVTLSCSPISGHRSVSWYQQTPGQGLQFLFEYFSETQRNKGNFPGRFSGRQFSNSRSEMNVSTLELGDSALYLCASSLSGGQTYEQYFGPGTRLTVT.

The genes are TRBV5-5 and TRBJ2-5, with D possibly matching TRBD1 (6 bases). Germline V gene lookup returns CDR1 SGHKS and CDR2 YYEKEE (reference sequence). V lost 4 bases to trimming and J lost 5 bases, with 18 bases between them. The CDR3 sequence is 15 residues long. CDR3 in DNA: TGTGCCAGCAGCGTTAATCCAGGGGCCGGGGAGACCCAGTACTTC. Its protein product is CASSVNPGAGETQYF.

V usage is TRBV28 and J usage is TRBJ2-5; 8 bases align to TRBD2. The J segment lost 5 bases and the V segment lost 4 bases, leaving 9 bases of the junction unmatched. CDR3 length: 15 amino acids. Germline V gene lookup returns CDR1 MDHEN and CDR2 SYDVKM. CDR3 region: CASSYQIAGRETQYF. The CDR3 region has the DNA TGTGCCAGCAGTTATCAAATAGCGGGGCGGGAGACCCAGTACTTC.

The chain joins TRBV2 to TRBJ2-5, with 7 bases fitting TRBD1. CDR1 SNHLY and CDR2 FYNNEI come from the germline V gene. The V and J ends lost 4 bases and 3 bases, in that order; junction bases with no gene match: 5. This CDR3 spans 14 amino acids. The CDR3 bases are TGTGCCAGCAGTGTCCGGGACAGCAAAGAGACCCAGTACTTC. Amino acid sequence: CASSVRDSKETQYF.

The V gene is TRBV9, the J gene TRBJ1-2; the match to TRBD1 covers 9 bases. V shed 0 bases and J 6 bases; nucleotides not matched to a gene: 12. There are 17 residues in the CDR3. Per germline, CDR1 SGDLS and CDR2 YYNGEE. The CDR3 region has the DNA TGTGCCAGCAGCGTAGCGGACAGGGGCAAGTATTATGATGGCTACACCTTC. It is translated as CASSVADRGKYYDGYTF.

This clonotype has more than one count but fewer than ten. This chain joins TRBV4-1 and TRBJ2-1; D call uncertain. V was cut by 1 base and J by 6 bases, with 13 bases left in between. CDR1 is MGHRA, CDR2 YSYEKL, per germline. The CDR3 spans 15 residues. For the CDR3, the DNA is TGCGCCAGCAGCCAAGCCACTTCCAGGTTCAATGAGCAGTTCTTC. The encoded protein is CASSQATSRFNEQFF.

The chain couples TRBV29-1 to TRBJ2-7; 13 nucleotides agree with TRBD2. CDR3 length: 15 amino acids. V shed 7 bases, J shed 5 bases, and the junction held 11 bases outside the gene matches. The germline V gene encodes CDR1 SQVTM and CDR2 ANQGSEA. CDR3 nucleotides: TGCAGCGGGAAACTAGCGGGAGGGCCTTTGGACGAGCAGTACTTC. Its translation: CSGKLAGGPLDEQYF.

This clonotype showed up just a few times. The rearrangement joins TRBV5-5 to TRBJ2-3; 8 bases are shared with TRBD1. The germline CDR1 and CDR2 sequences are SGHKS and YYEKEE (reference sequence). The J segment lost 6 bases and the V segment lost 4 bases, leaving 13 bases of the junction unmatched. There are 16 residues in the CDR3. The CDR3 nucleotides are TGTGCCAGCAGCCCGCCCGGACAGGGACGAGGTGATACGCAGTATTTT. Translating it yields CASSPPGQGRGDTQYF.

This clonotype came up many times. This rearrangement joins TRBV7-3 to TRBJ2-1; D is uncertain. Germline values: CDR1 SGHTA, CDR2 FQGTGA. This CDR3 comprises 15 residues. The V and J ends lost 0 bases and 6 bases respectively, with 12 bases between them. CDR3: CASSLTSASTNEQFF. CDR3 sequence (DNA): TGTGCCAGCAGCTTAACGTCAGCTTCTACCAATGAGCAGTTCTTC.

On this clonotype: The germline gene is not matched at one end of the junction; a read error may be the cause. The chain recombines TRBV24-1 with TRBJ2-2; D is unresolved. The CDR3 runs to 14 residues. The germline gives CDR1 KGHDR, CDR2 SFDVKD. CDR3 DNA sequence: TGTGCCACCGGTGACGGAACGAACACCGGGGAGCTGTTTTTT. It is translated as CATGDGTNTGELFF.

The chain has TRBV3-1 and TRBJ2-7; 7 bases align to TRBD1. Germline trimming cut 2 bases from V and 8 bases from J; bases unmatched to any gene: 6. CDR1 and CDR2 from the germline V gene are LGHDT and YNNKEL (reference sequence). CDR3 size: 13 residues. CDR3 in DNA: TGTGCCAGCAGCCAACCCGACAGGGATAAGCAGTACTTC. Translation: CASSQPDRDKQYF.

This clonotype was detected many times. This chain connects TRBV9 to TRBJ1-3; D is uncertain. V shed 5 bases and J shed 2 bases, with 14 bases lying between them. Per the germline V gene, CDR1 is SGDLS and CDR2 is YYNGEE. CDR3 length: 15 amino acids. CDR3 in DNA: TGTGCCAGCAGGAGTGGCGGGTATACTGGAAACACCATATATTTT. Translating gives CASRSGGYTGNTIYF.

This clonotype was found a few times. The chain couples TRBV29-1 to TRBJ2-7, with a tentative D call TRBD2 (5 bases). Trimming removed 6 bases from V and 3 bases from J, with 21 bases in between. The germline CDR1 and CDR2 sequences are SQVTM and ANQGSEA. The CDR3 loop spans 15 amino acids. The CDR3 bases are TGCAGCGTCTCGCCCAGTGAGGGTCTTTTCTACGAGCAGTACTTC. Protein sequence: CSVSPSEGLFYEQYF.

A few counts support this clonotype. The chain employs TRBV20-1 and TRBJ1-1, with D possibly TRBD1 on 5 matching bases. The CDR3 is made up of 13 amino acids. The ends were cut back, 5 bases at V and 4 bases at J, with 14 bases in the middle. CDR1 is DFQATT and CDR2 is SNEGSKA in the germline V gene (reference sequence). CDR3 sequence reads: CSAPVAGTTEAFF. DNA of the CDR3: TGCAGTGCTCCAGTTGCGGGGACCACTGAAGCTTTCTTT.

The V gene is TRBV5-1, the J gene TRBJ2-3; 7 bases fit TRBD2. The germline gives CDR1 SGHRS, CDR2 YFSETQ. CDR3 size: 16 residues. With V trimmed by 3 bases and J by 2 bases, 9 bases remained unmatched. The CDR3: CASSSSSSGYTDTQYF. The CDR3 DNA reads as TGCGCCAGCAGCTCGTCCTCTAGCGGTTACACAGATACGCAGTATTTT.

This clonotype turned up a few times. J is TRBJ2-2 and V is TRBV11-2, with 9 bases matching TRBD2. The CDR3 loop spans 15 amino acids. The trim removed 5 bases at V and 4 bases at J, leaving 5 bases unmatched. Looked up from germline, CDR1 is SGHAT and CDR2 is FQNNGV. The CDR3 here is CASSASRGGTGELFF. CDR3 nucleotide sequence: TGTGCCAGCAGCGCTTCGCGGGGGGGCACCGGGGAGCTGTTTTTT.

The chain carries TRBV12-3 or TRBV12-4 and TRBJ2-5; weak D call: TRBD1 (6 bases). This CDR3 spans 14 amino acids. Trimming left V 3 bases short and J 4 bases short, with 12 bases between. The CDR3, as DNA: TGTGCCAGCAGTTTTACAGGGAATGGAGAGACCCAGTACTTC. This encodes CASSFTGNGETQYF.

This clonotype showed up just a few times. V and J are TRBV20-1 and TRBJ1-5; 7 nucleotides align to TRBD1. In germline, CDR1 is DFQATT, CDR2 SNEGSKA (reference sequence). J lost 2 bases, V lost 5 bases, and 6 bases had no gene match. The CDR3 spans 14 residues. The CDR3 DNA reads as TGCAGTGCTGTACAGGGGTTAGGCAATCAGCCCCAGCATTTT. Translating it yields CSAVQGLGNQPQHF.

The chain couples TRBV7-2 to TRBJ2-5; TRBD1 might be the D (6 bases). CDR1 SGHTA and CDR2 FQGNSA come from the germline V gene. The CDR3 has 17 residues. With 2 bases removed from V and 2 bases from J, the gap between germline ends came to 18 bases. CDR3 loop: CASSLHAYRVKQETQYF. The CDR3 DNA is TGTGCCAGCAGCTTACACGCCTACAGGGTGAAACAAGAGACCCAGTACTTC.

This rearrangement joins TRBV10-3 to TRBJ2-7; D is perhaps TRBD1 or TRBD2 (5 bases each). V gave up 6 bases and J gave up 6 bases, with 15 bases separating them. The CDR3 is 13 residues long. Germline values: CDR1 ENHRY, CDR2 SYGVKD. CDR3 region: CAISPRGAAEQYF. CDR3 DNA sequence: TGTGCCATCAGCCCGAGGGGAGCCGCCGAGCAGTACTTC.

The CDR3 loop reads CASTRGFNTEAFF. In DNA form, the CDR3 reads TGTGCCAGCACCAGGGGATTTAACACTGAAGCTTTCTTT. The chain employs TRBV6-6 and TRBJ1-1; tentative D call: TRBD1 (6 bases). Germline-derived CDR1 and CDR2 are MNHNY and SVGAGI (reference sequence). This CDR3 contains 13 residues. V lost 7 bases to trimming and J lost 2 bases, with 11 bases between them.

This rearrangement joins TRBV29-1 to TRBJ2-6, with 8 bases fitting TRBD1. Per the germline V gene, CDR1 is SQVTM and CDR2 is ANQGSEA. Germline trimming cut 6 bases from V and 2 bases from J; bases unmatched to any gene: 12. The CDR3 length is 17 residues. CDR3 loop: CSVEGGRGQAGANVLTF. The CDR3 DNA is TGCAGCGTGGAGGGGGGCAGGGGGCAAGCTGGGGCCAACGTCCTGACTTTC.

The sample holds a few counts of this clonotype. CDR3 nucleotides: TGTGCCAGCAGCGCCCGGACTAGCGGAAGCACAGATACGCAGTATTTT. Protein product: CASSARTSGSTDTQYF. The gene calls are TRBV9 and TRBJ2-3; 10 bases map to TRBD2. Germline V gives CDR1 SGDLS, CDR2 YYNGEE. This CDR3 is built from 16 residues. Trimming cost V 3 bases and J 0 bases; bases outside gene matches: 4.

This clonotype was seen only a few times. V gene TRBV20-1 combines with J gene TRBJ2-3; 15 bases match TRBD2. J was trimmed by 9 bases and V by 0 bases; bases with no gene match: 10. The CDR3 consists of 17 residues. The V gene's germline CDR1 is DFQATT and CDR2 SNEGSKA (reference sequence). CDR3 amino acids: CSARDGTGLAGGSTQYF. Here the CDR3 DNA reads TGCAGTGCTAGAGACGGAACGGGACTAGCGGGGGGCTCCACGCAGTATTTT.